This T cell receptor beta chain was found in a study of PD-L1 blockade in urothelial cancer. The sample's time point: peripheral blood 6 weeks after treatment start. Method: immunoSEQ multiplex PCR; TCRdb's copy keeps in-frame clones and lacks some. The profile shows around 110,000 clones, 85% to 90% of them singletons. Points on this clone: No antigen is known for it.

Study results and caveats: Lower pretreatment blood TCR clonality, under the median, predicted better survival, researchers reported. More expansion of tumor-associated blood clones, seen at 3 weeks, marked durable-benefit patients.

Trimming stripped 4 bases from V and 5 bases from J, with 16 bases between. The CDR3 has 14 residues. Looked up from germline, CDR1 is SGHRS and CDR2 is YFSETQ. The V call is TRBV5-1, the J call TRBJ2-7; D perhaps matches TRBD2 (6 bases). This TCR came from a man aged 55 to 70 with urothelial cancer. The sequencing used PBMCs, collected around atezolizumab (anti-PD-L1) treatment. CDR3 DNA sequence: TGCGCCAGCAGCCCCGGGACTCCGTTCGACGAGCAGTACTTC. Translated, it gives CASSPGTPFDEQYF. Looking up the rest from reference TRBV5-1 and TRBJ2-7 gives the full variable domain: KAGVTQTPRYLIKTRGQQVTLSCSPISGHRSVSWYQQTPGQGLQFLFEYFSETQRNKGNFPGRFSGRQFSNSRSEMNVSTLELGDSALYLCASSPGTPFDEQYFGPGTRLTVT.